What follows are 32 T cell receptor beta chains derived from one specimen sequenced in a study of blood T cell repertoires in COVID-19. TCRdb's copy holds only in-frame clones and misses some; the assay was immunoSEQ multiplex PCR. The table shows 450,000 or so clones, with less than 95% occurring only once. The sequenced sample consisted of PBMCs or T cells enriched from blood (not recorded which). Receptors originate from a man younger than 35 who had recovered from COVID-19.

The V gene is TRBV3-1 (or the pseudogene TRBV3-2), the J gene TRBJ1-1; possibly TRBD1 for D (6 bases). Germline lookup yields CDR1 LGHDT and CDR2 YNNKEL (reference sequence). CDR3 length: 14 residues. Trimming removed 0 bases at V and 11 bases at J, with 16 bases between. This CDR3 is CASSQDLITGRAFF. For the CDR3, the DNA is TGTGCCAGCAGCCAAGATCTTATTACAGGGCGGGCTTTCTTT.

The chain carries TRBV27 and TRBJ2-1; weak D call: TRBD1 (5 bases). The CDR3 is made up of 15 amino acids. V was cut by 3 bases and J by 2 bases, with 11 bases left in between. From germline, CDR1 is MNHEY and CDR2 SMNVEV (reference sequence). CDR3 sequence reads: CASSFAYRTYNEQFF. CDR3 coding DNA: TGTGCCAGCAGTTTTGCATACAGGACCTACAATGAGCAGTTCTTC.

This chain uses TRBV27 with TRBJ1-6, with TRBD1 identical over 9 bases. The germline gives CDR1 MNHEY, CDR2 SMNVEV (reference sequence). The CDR3 consists of 15 residues. Losses at the gene ends were 6 bases for V and 7 bases for J; bases not matched to a gene: 7. CDR3 coding DNA: TGTGCCAGCAGGGGGGGACAGGGATTAAATTCACCCCTCCACTTT. Its translation is CASRGGQGLNSPLHF.

The chain links TRBV5-4 to TRBJ2-1; 9 bases line up with TRBD2. Germline CDR1 reads SGHNT; CDR2 reads YYREEE (reference sequence). The V and J ends lost 1 base and 5 bases, in that order; junction bases with no gene match: 4. The CDR3 covers 15 residues. Here the CDR3 reads CASSLLAGVNNEQFF. The CDR3 DNA is TGTGCCAGCAGCTTGTTAGCGGGAGTTAACAATGAGCAGTTCTTC.

The chain carries TRBV5-4 and TRBJ2-5; the match to TRBD1 covers 9 bases. J gave up 4 bases and V 4 bases, and 5 bases lay outside the gene matches. Germline lookup yields CDR1 SGHNT and CDR2 YYREEE (reference sequence). The CDR3 length is 14 residues. The CDR3 region has the DNA TGTGCCAGCAGCCCGGCGACAGGGGGAGAGACCCAGTACTTC. Protein sequence: CASSPATGGETQYF. The complete variable domain, with remaining parts taken from reference TRBV5-4 and TRBJ2-5, reads ETGVTQSPTHLIKTRGQQVTLRCSSQSGHNTVSWYQQALGQGPQFIFQYYREEENGRGNFPPRFSGLQFPNYSSELNVNALELDDSALYLCASSPATGGETQYFGPGTRLLVL.

As to this clone: The same CDR3 also results from other DNA sequences found in this sample. The chain is built from TRBV25-1 and TRBJ1-1; perhaps TRBD1 as D (6 bases). The CDR3 is 14 residues long. CDR1 and CDR2 (germline): MGHDK, SYGVNS. Trimming removed 4 bases at V and 5 bases at J, with 14 bases between. CDR3 loop: CASSAGGRGTEAFF. In DNA, the CDR3 is TGTGCCAGCAGTGCTGGGGGCCGGGGAACTGAAGCTTTCTTT.

V and J are TRBV6-5 and TRBJ2-7; 12 bases are a match to TRBD2. Germline V lookup: CDR1 MNHEY, CDR2 SVGAGI. After removal of 9 bases from V and 3 bases from J, the junction contained 6 bases not matched to a gene. The CDR3 length is 14 residues. For the CDR3, the DNA is TGTGCCAGTTTAACTAGCGGGAGGAACTACGAGCAGTACTTC. Protein sequence: CASLTSGRNYEQYF.

The CDR3 sequence is CASSVSGLDTGELFF. DNA of the CDR3: TGTGCCAGCTCCGTGTCAGGGTTGGACACCGGGGAGCTGTTTTTT. The V and J genes are TRBV18 and TRBJ2-2, with a possible D match to TRBD1 (5 bases). Between the trimmed V and J ends, which lost 6 bases and 3 bases, there was a span of 14 bases. The CDR3 has 15 amino acids. The germline V gene encodes CDR1 KGHSH and CDR2 LQKENI.

V usage is TRBV30 and J usage is TRBJ1-2; 7 bases align to TRBD1. Germline trimming cut 5 bases from V and 1 base from J; bases unmatched to any gene: 10. CDR1 GTSNPN and CDR2 SVGIG come from the germline V gene (reference sequence). This CDR3 has 15 residues. CDR3 DNA: TGTGCCTGGCAGGGGGTGGCTGGGGGTAACTATGGCTACACCTTC. Translating it yields CAWQGVAGGNYGYTF.

This clone was counted a few times. The chain combines TRBV11-2 with TRBJ1-5, with a tentative D call TRBD1 (5 bases). This CDR3 is 15 amino acids long. Per germline, CDR1 SGHAT and CDR2 FQNNGV. The V end lost 5 bases, the J end lost 7 bases, and 18 bases lay between the germline ends. The CDR3 sequence: CASSPGIGVGQPQHF. Written as DNA, the CDR3 is TGTGCCAGCAGCCCAGGAATAGGGGTTGGGCAGCCCCAGCATTTT.

This clone appeared a single time. This rearrangement joins TRBV19 to TRBJ2-2; TRBD2 matches 13 bases. The V segment lost 4 bases and the J segment 8 bases; nucleotides outside the gene matches: 4. Germline CDR1 reads LNHDA; CDR2 reads SQIVND (reference sequence). The CDR3 consists of 15 residues. The CDR3 nucleotides read TGTGCCAGTAGTACGGGACTAGCGGGACTGGGGGAGCTGTTTTTT. It is translated as CASSTGLAGLGELFF.

V is TRBV4-1 and J is TRBJ2-7, with 8 bases aligning to TRBD2. The CDR3 contains 15 residues. In germline, CDR1 is MGHRA, CDR2 YSYEKL. The junction had 2 bases not matched to a gene; V was cut back by 1 base and J by 0 bases. For the CDR3, the DNA is TGCGCCAGCAGCCAAGGACTAGCGACCTCCTACGAGCAGTACTTC. Its protein is CASSQGLATSYEQYF.

This rearrangement joins TRBV7-8 to TRBJ1-5; 10 nucleotides agree with TRBD1. The V segment lost 4 bases and the J segment 1 base; nucleotides outside the gene matches: 13. Per the germline V gene, CDR1 is SGHVS and CDR2 is FQNEAQ. The CDR3 loop spans 19 amino acids. The DNA of the CDR3 is TGTGCCAGCAGCTCCTACGGGACAGGGGAGTTGCGAAGCAATCAGCCCCAGCATTTT. It codes for CASSSYGTGELRSNQPQHF.

This clone has a single count. V gene TRBV27 combines with J gene TRBJ1-5; D perhaps matches TRBD1 (5 bases). Trimming took 5 bases from V and 2 from J, leaving 16 bases between them. The CDR3 has 16 amino acids. Germline CDR1 reads MNHEY; CDR2 reads SMNVEV (reference sequence). CDR3 DNA sequence: TGTGCCAGCAGTCCTGCAGGGTCGGGTCGCAATCAGCCCCAGCATTTT. It encodes CASSPAGSGRNQPQHF.

The chain employs TRBV19 and TRBJ1-2; 7 bases map to TRBD1. V lost 9 bases to trimming and J lost 4 bases; unmatched junction nucleotides: 8. Germline CDR1 and CDR2: LNHDA and SQIVND (reference sequence). CDR3 size: 13 residues. The CDR3 sequence: CASRDSKTYGYTF. In DNA, the CDR3 is TGTGCCAGCCGGGACAGCAAGACCTATGGCTACACCTTC.

CDR3 in amino acids: CASSPGTSVYNEQFF. The CDR3 nucleotides are TGTGCCAGCAGCCCCGGTACTAGCGTATACAATGAGCAGTTCTTC. V gene TRBV7-3 combines with J gene TRBJ2-1, with 7 positions matching TRBD2. V dropped 5 bases and J dropped 4; count of bases not matched to a gene: 8. Germline CDR1 SGHTA, CDR2 FQGTGA. The CDR3 has 15 residues.

This clone was found a few times. The V and J genes are TRBV2 and TRBJ1-3, with a tentative D call TRBD1 (6 bases). V was shortened by 7 bases and J by 4 bases, with 14 bases between the two germline ends. The CDR3 covers 14 residues. Germline assignment: CDR1 SNHLY and CDR2 FYNNEI. The chain's CDR3 is CASIEQGPGNTIYF. The CDR3 DNA is TGTGCCAGCATTGAGCAGGGGCCAGGAAACACCATATATTTT. The full variable domain, in which reference TRBV2 and TRBJ1-3 provide the parts outside the CDR3, is EPEVTQTPSHQVTQMGQEVILRCVPISNHLYFYWYRQILGQKVEFLVSFYNNEISEKSEIFDDQFSVERPDGSNFTLKIRSTKLEDSAMYFCASIEQGPGNTIYFGEGSWLTVV.

The rearrangement links TRBV6-2 or TRBV6-3 to TRBJ2-7; maybe TRBD1 (6 bases). The ends were cut back, 6 bases at V and 3 bases at J, with 18 bases in the middle. Per germline, CDR1 MNHEY and CDR2 SVGEGT. The CDR3 is made up of 15 amino acids. CDR3 sequence (DNA): TGTGCCAGCAGCGATACAGGGTTTACCAACTACGAGCAGTACTTC. Translation: CASSDTGFTNYEQYF.

The chain links TRBV6-2 or TRBV6-3 to TRBJ1-1; D unresolved. CDR3 length: 12 amino acids. The V end lost 4 bases, the J end lost 3 bases, and 6 bases lay between the germline ends. Germline values: CDR1 MNHEY, CDR2 SVGEGT. In DNA, the CDR3 is TGTGCCAGCAGTTTATTCGACACTGAAGCTTTCTTT. This encodes CASSLFDTEAFF.

The V gene is TRBV6-5, the J gene TRBJ1-2; 7 bases agree with TRBD1. Trimming removed 5 bases from V and 7 bases from J; junction bases left unmatched: 10. In germline, CDR1 is MNHEY, CDR2 SVGAGI. This CDR3 region has 14 residues. The CDR3 sequence: CASSPSTGLAGYTF. The CDR3 DNA is TGTGCCAGCAGTCCCTCGACAGGGTTGGCTGGCTACACCTTC.

The chain employs TRBV19 and TRBJ1-5; no reliable D call. This CDR3 is 16 amino acids long. Trimming took 5 bases from V and 3 from J, leaving 17 bases between them. Germline loops: CDR1 LNHDA, CDR2 SQIVND (reference sequence). The CDR3 spells CASSARRQVVNQPQHF. As DNA, the CDR3 is TGTGCCAGTAGTGCTCGGAGGCAGGTGGTCAATCAGCCCCAGCATTTT.

V gene TRBV5-1 combines with J gene TRBJ1-3; D call uncertain. V lost 5 bases to trimming and J lost 0 bases, with 9 bases between them. This CDR3 contains 14 residues. Germline V gene data show CDR1 as SGHRS and CDR2 as YFSETQ. The CDR3 region is CASRLSFSGNTIYF. In DNA, the CDR3 is TGCGCCAGCAGGTTGTCCTTCTCTGGAAACACCATATATTTT.

DNA for the CDR3: TGTGCCTGGAGTGACCGTCCACTAGCGAGAGCTTTCTTT. Translated: CAWSDRPLARAFF. The J gene is TRBJ1-1, the V gene TRBV30, with no clear D. CDR1 GTSNPN and CDR2 SVGIG come from the germline V gene (reference sequence). V was trimmed by 1 base and J by 10 bases, leaving 16 bases between them. The CDR3 has 13 residues. Complete variable domain (other parts from reference TRBV30 and TRBJ1-1): SQTIHQWPATLVQPVGSPLSLECTVEGTSNPNLYWYRQAAGRGLQLLFYSVGIGQISSEVPQNLSASRPQDRQFILSSKKLLLSDSGFYLCAWSDRPLARAFFGQGTRLTVV.

This clone was observed a single time. This chain joins TRBV7-9 and TRBJ1-2, with D unclear. The CDR3 length is 12 residues. Trimming took 1 base from V and 5 from J, leaving 5 bases between them. The germline CDR1 and CDR2 sequences are SEHNR and FQNEAQ (reference sequence). The DNA of the CDR3 is TGTGCCAGCAGCTTAGGTTATTATGGCTACACCTTC. Its protein product is CASSLGYYGYTF. The full variable domain, its missing parts supplied by reference TRBV7-9 and TRBJ1-2, is DTGVSQNPRHKITKRGQNVTFRCDPISEHNRLYWYRQTLGQGPEFLTYFQNEAQLEKSRLLSDRFSAERPKGSFSTLEIQRTEQGDSAMYLCASSLGYYGYTFGSGTRLTVV.

This chain links TRBV10-1 with TRBJ2-3; D gene uncertain. V was cut by 5 bases and J by 0 bases, with 18 bases left in between. This CDR3 is 17 amino acids long. Germline values: CDR1 WNHNN, CDR2 SYGVQD (reference sequence). The CDR3 nucleotides are TGCGCCAGCAGTTCGGGTCTGAGCGTCACCAGCACAGATACGCAGTATTTT. This codes for CASSSGLSVTSTDTQYF.

This chain uses TRBV7-9 with TRBJ1-2; 7 bases line up with TRBD1. Losses at the gene ends were 4 bases for V and 4 bases for J; bases not matched to a gene: 9. Germline-derived CDR1 and CDR2 are SEHNR and FQNEAQ (reference sequence). This CDR3 comprises 15 residues. The CDR3 sequence is CASSSSDREAYGYTF. The CDR3 bases are TGTGCCAGCAGCTCCTCTGACAGGGAGGCCTATGGCTACACCTTC.

The V and J genes are TRBV24-1 and TRBJ2-3; TRBD1 matches 9 bases. This CDR3 comprises 13 residues. Trimming removed 9 bases from V and 4 bases from J; junction bases left unmatched: 4. Germline-derived CDR1 and CDR2 are KGHDR and SFDVKD. CDR3 in amino acids: CATGQGKADTQYF. CDR3 nucleotide sequence: TGTGCCACCGGACAGGGGAAAGCAGATACGCAGTATTTT.

This chain connects TRBV28 to TRBJ2-1, with D hard to call. The CDR3 runs to 11 residues. V lost 6 bases and J lost 10, with 10 bases in between. The V gene's germline CDR1 is MDHEN and CDR2 SYDVKM. The CDR3 sequence: CASRYGFEQFF. CDR3 in DNA: TGTGCCAGCAGGTACGGGTTCGAGCAGTTCTTC.

The chain recombines TRBV24-1 with TRBJ1-2; the D gene is possibly TRBD1 (5 bases). The germline gives CDR1 KGHDR, CDR2 SFDVKD. Trimming removed 9 bases at V and 8 bases at J, with 12 bases between. There are 11 residues in the CDR3. The CDR3 DNA is TGTGCCACCCAAGGGGCTCGAGGCTACACCTTC. Protein: CATQGARGYTF.

The V and J genes are TRBV10-2 and TRBJ1-1; TRBD1 matches at 10 bases. V trimming: 3 bases; J trimming: 1 base; junction bases outside the gene matches: 2. The CDR3 has 15 amino acids. Per the germline V gene, CDR1 is WSHSY and CDR2 is SAAADI. The CDR3 nucleotides read TGCGCCAGCAGTGATCGACAGGGGGCGAACACTGAAGCTTTCTTT. As protein: CASSDRQGANTEAFF.

The chain employs TRBV7-9 and TRBJ1-2, with 7 bases fitting TRBD1. With 10 bases clipped from V and 3 bases from J, the junction kept 5 bases outside the gene matches. This CDR3 region has 12 residues. From germline, CDR1 is SEHNR and CDR2 FQNEAQ (reference sequence). The CDR3 reads CATTTGDYGYTF. In nucleotides, the CDR3 is TGTGCCACCACAACAGGGGACTATGGCTACACCTTC.

This sequence joins TRBV19 and TRBJ2-7; D may be TRBD2 (6 bases). Per the germline V gene, CDR1 is LNHDA and CDR2 is SQIVND (reference sequence). The CDR3 runs to 15 residues. Trimming shortened V by 7 bases and J by 2 bases, and 18 bases separated the two germline ends. Written as DNA, the CDR3 is TGTGCCAGTAATTCAACACGTGGACTACCCTACGAGCAGTACTTC. Translating gives CASNSTRGLPYEQYF.